Described below is a single T cell receptor (beta chain) sequence and its context. This clonotype was counted a few times. The clone's antigen remains unknown. No base quality values were provided; no much bigger clone lies one nucleotide off. These data originate in a study of response to subunit inactivated influenza vaccine (dated by TCRdb to the late 2010s). About the investigation overall: To follow how T cells responded to a trivalent subunit inactivated influenza vaccine, the researchers relied on deep quantitative profiling of the T cell receptor repertoire. General conclusions and limits of the study: According to the authors, only a limited number of new T cells may be recruited by each seasonal influenza vaccination.

The protocol used for the library was RT-PCR. The listed sequencing device is Illumina HiSeq 2500. The raw public reads went through TCRdb reprocessing: fastp at Q25, MiXCR clone calling, in-frame beta chains kept. Rows are combined by CDR3 protein, so each entry shows the most common genes and DNA. This sample has fewer than 550,000 distinct CDR3 sequences in its table, and 25% of those were observed once. The ten top clones hold 1.9% of the sample. Trimming takes 2 bases from V and 3 bases from J, and the germline ends sit 9 bases apart. From the cysteine through the phenylalanine, the CDR3 covers 13 amino acids. Only the CDR3 part of the read is kept: 39 bases, read in frame from the first base. According to the germline V gene, CDR1 reads SGHRS and CDR2 reads YFSETQ.

This TCR was sampled from a man aged 45-65 years who received an inactivated influenza vaccine. Donor details come from another sample of the same person, matched by shared clones. The receptor chain draws on TRBV5-1 and TRBJ2-7, and the D gene may be TRBD1, 6 bases matching. The material was CD4+ T cells sorted from PBMCs, obtained roughly 5 days after vaccination. The CDR3 here reads CASSLRTDYEQYF. The nucleotides are TGCGCCAGCAGCTTAAGGACAGACTACGAGCAGTACTTC.